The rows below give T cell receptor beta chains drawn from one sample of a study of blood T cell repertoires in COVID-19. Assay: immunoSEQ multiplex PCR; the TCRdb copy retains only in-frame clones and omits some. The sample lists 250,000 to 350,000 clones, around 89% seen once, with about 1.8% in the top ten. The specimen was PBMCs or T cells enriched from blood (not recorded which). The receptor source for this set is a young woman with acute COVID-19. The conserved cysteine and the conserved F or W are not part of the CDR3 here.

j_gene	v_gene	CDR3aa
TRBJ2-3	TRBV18	ASSPTLAGTGDTQY
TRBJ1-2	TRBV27	ASSMGQGGGYGYT
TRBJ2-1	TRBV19	ASSPHPSGRNNEQF
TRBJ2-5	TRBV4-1	ASSRLAAEQETQY
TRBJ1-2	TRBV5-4	ASSSLYHREGYGYT
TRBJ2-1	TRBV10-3	AISEGLYNEQF
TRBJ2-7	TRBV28	ASSTGTATYEQY
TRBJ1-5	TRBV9	ASSVAEGAGQPQH
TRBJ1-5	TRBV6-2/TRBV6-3	ASSSSDRAGGGNQPQH
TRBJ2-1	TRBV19	ASSNVYIAGNNEQF
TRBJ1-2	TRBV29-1	SVDIRTANYGYT
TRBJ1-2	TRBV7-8	ASSPTRDRVSGGYT
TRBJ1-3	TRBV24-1	ATNSGEGELPTSGNTIY
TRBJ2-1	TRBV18	ASSLYGQGSSYNEQF